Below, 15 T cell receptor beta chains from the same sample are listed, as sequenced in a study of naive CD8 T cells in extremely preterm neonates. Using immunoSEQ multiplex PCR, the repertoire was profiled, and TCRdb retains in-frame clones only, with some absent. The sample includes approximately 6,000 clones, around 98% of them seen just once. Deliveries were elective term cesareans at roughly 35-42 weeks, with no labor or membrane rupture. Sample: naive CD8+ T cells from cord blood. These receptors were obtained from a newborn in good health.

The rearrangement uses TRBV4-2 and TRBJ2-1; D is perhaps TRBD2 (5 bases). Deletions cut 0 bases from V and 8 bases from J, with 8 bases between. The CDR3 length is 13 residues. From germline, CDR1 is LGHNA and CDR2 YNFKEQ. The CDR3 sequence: CASSQERTYEQFF. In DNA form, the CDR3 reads TGTGCCAGCAGCCAAGAAAGGACTTATGAGCAGTTCTTC.

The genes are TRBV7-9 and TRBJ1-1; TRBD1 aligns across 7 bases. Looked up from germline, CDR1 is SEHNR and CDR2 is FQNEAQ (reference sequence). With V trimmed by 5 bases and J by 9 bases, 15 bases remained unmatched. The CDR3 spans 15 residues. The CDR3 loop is CASSGTTGPSWQAFF. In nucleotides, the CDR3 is TGTGCCAGCAGCGGAACGACAGGGCCCTCTTGGCAAGCTTTCTTT. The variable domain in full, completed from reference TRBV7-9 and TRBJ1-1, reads DTGVSQNPRHKITKRGQNVTFRCDPISEHNRLYWYRQTLGQGPEFLTYFQNEAQLEKSRLLSDRFSAERPKGSFSTLEIQRTEQGDSAMYLCASSGTTGPSWQAFFGQGTRLTVV.

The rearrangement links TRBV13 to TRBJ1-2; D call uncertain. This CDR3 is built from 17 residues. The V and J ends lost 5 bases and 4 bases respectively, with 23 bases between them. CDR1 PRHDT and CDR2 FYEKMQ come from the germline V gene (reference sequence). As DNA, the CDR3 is TGTGCCAGCAGCCCTGGGTATTCGACACTAGGCGGCTATGGCTACACCTTC. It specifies CASSPGYSTLGGYGYTF.

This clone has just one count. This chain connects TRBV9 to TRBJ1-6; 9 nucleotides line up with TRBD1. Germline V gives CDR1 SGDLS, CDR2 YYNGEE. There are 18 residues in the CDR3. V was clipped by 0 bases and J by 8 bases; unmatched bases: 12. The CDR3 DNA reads TGTGCCAGCAGCGTAGTTAAACGGGACAGGGAAAGGTATTCACCCCTCCACTTT. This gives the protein CASSVVKRDRERYSPLHF.

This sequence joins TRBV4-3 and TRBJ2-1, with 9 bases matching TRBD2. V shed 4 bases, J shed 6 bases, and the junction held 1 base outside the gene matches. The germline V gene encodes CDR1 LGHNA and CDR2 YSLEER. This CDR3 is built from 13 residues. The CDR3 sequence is CASSPGLANEQFF. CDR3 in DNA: TGCGCCAGCAGCCCGGGACTAGCCAATGAGCAGTTCTTC.

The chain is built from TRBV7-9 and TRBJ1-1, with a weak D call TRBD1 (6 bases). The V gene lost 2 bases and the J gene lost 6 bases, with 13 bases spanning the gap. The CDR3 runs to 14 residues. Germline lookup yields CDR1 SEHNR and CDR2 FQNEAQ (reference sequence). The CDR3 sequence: CASSLLQGTPEAFF. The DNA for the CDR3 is TGTGCCAGCAGCTTACTTCAGGGGACCCCTGAAGCTTTCTTT.

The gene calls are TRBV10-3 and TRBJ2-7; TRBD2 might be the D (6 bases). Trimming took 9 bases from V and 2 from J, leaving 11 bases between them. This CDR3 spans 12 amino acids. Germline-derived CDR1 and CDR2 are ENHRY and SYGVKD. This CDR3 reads CAIGEATYEQYF. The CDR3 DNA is TGTGCCATAGGGGAGGCCACCTACGAGCAGTACTTC.

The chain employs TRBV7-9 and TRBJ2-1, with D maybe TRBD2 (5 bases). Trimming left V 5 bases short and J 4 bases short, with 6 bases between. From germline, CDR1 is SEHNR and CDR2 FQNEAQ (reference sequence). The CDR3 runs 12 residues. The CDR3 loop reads CASSRGYNEQFF. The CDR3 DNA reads TGTGCCAGCAGCCGCGGGTACAATGAGCAGTTCTTC.

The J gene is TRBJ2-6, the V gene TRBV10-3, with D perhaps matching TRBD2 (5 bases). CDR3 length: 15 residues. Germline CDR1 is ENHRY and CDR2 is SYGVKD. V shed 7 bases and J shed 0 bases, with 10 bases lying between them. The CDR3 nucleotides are TGTGCCATCAAGGGAGACAACTCTGGGGCCAACGTCCTGACTTTC. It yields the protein CAIKGDNSGANVLTF.

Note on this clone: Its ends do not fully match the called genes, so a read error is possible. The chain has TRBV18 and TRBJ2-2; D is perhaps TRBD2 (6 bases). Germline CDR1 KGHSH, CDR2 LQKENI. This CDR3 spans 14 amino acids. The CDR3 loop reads CTSSPPAGTGELFF. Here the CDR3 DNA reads TGTACCAGCTCACCACCGGCGGGAACCGGGGAGCTGTTTTTT.

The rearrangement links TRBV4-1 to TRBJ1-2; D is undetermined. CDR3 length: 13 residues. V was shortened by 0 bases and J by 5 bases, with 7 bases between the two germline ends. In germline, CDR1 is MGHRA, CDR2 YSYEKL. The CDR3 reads CASSQENGYGYTF. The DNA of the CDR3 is TGCGCCAGCAGCCAAGAAAACGGTTATGGCTACACCTTC.

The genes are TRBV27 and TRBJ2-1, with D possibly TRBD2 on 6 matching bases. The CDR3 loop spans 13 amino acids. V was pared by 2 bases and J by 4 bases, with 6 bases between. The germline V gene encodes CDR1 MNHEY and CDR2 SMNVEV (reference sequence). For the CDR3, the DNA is TGTGCCAGCAGTTTAGCGGGGTACAATGAGCAGTTCTTC. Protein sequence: CASSLAGYNEQFF.

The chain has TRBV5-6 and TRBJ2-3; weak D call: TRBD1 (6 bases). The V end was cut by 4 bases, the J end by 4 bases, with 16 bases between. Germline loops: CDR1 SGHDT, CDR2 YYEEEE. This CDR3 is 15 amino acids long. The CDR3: CASSRGGSKADTQYF. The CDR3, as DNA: TGTGCCAGCAGCCGAGGGGGAAGTAAGGCAGATACGCAGTATTTT.

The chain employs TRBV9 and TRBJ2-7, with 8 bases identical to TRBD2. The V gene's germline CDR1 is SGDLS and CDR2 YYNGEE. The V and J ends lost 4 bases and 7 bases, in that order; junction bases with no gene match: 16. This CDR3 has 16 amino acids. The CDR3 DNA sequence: TGTGCCAGCAGCTTTACCGCGGGACTAGAGGGAGGGGAGCAGTACTTC. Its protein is CASSFTAGLEGGEQYF.

CDR3 amino acids: CASSPRVAVENTEAFF. The CDR3 DNA sequence: TGCGCCAGCTCCCCCCGGGTGGCGGTCGAAAACACTGAAGCTTTCTTT. The J gene is TRBJ1-1, the V gene TRBV5-1; D gene ambiguous. The V gene lost 7 bases and the J gene lost 2 bases, with 21 bases spanning the gap. The CDR3 consists of 16 residues. CDR1 is SGHRS and CDR2 is YFSETQ in the germline V gene.